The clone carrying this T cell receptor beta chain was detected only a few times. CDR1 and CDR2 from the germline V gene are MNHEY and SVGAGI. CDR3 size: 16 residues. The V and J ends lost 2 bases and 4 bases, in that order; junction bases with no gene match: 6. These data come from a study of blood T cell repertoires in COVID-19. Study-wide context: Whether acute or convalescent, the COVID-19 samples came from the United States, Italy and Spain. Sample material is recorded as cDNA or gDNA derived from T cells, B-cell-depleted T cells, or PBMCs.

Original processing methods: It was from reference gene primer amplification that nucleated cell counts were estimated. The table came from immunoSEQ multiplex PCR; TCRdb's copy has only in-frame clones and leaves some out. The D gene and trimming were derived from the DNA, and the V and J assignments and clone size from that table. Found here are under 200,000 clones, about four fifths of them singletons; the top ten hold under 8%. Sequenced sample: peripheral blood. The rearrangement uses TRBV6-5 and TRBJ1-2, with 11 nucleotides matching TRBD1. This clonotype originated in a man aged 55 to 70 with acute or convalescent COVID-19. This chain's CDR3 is CASSYLRTGGGYGYTF. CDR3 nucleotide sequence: TGTGCCAGCAGTTACCTCAGGACAGGGGGCGGCTATGGCTACACCTTC.